The clone carrying this T cell receptor beta chain was counted a single time. CDR3 length: 15 amino acids. CDR1 is SGHNT and CDR2 is YYREEE in the germline V gene (reference sequence). J lost 7 bases, V lost 2 bases, and 8 bases had no gene match. The sample originates from a study of blood T cell repertoires in COVID-19. Looking at the study overall: Donors in the United States, Italy and Spain gave samples during acute or convalescent COVID-19.

Per the original methods: Amplification of reference gene primers provided the estimated nucleated cell counts. Clones were read by immunoSEQ multiplex PCR, and TCRdb kept only the in-frame ones, dropping some. For V, J and clone size, that table is used; D and trimming come from the DNA. This sample yields some 20,000 clones, of which 85% to 90% are seen a single time; about 5% belongs to the top ten. The source of this sequence is a human donor in a cohort sampled during active COVID-19. V gene TRBV5-4 combines with J gene TRBJ2-1; 8 nucleotides agree with TRBD2. The specimen was peripheral blood. The chain's CDR3 is CASSLHGRAGNEQFF. The CDR3 DNA sequence: TGTGCCAGCAGCTTACACGGGAGGGCCGGAAATGAGCAGTTCTTC.